This passage covers 20 T cell receptor beta chains from one sample sequenced in a study of T cell clones after liver transplantation. Produced via immunoSEQ multiplex PCR; TCRdb's table is partial and in-frame only. This table holds roughly 19,000 clones, 80% to 90% found once. The sample here was CD8+ T cells from blood, taken 45 to 46 months after liver transplant. These TCRs come from a human patient who received a liver transplant. Part of the T cell pool may stem from the graft donor.

V is TRBV5-1 and J is TRBJ1-1; D uncertain. The germline V gene has CDR1 SGHRS and CDR2 YFSETQ. Trimming cost V 2 bases and J 5 bases, with 4 bases left between them. This CDR3 comprises 11 residues. DNA for the CDR3: TGCGCCAGCAGCTTTGGAACTGAAGCTTTCTTT. Amino acids: CASSFGTEAFF.

This chain links TRBV28 with TRBJ1-1, with D possibly matching TRBD1 (5 bases). The CDR3 is 15 amino acids. Germline-derived CDR1 and CDR2 are MDHEN and SYDVKM. V lost 2 bases and J 0 bases, leaving 10 bases between the germline ends. The CDR3 spells CASSLTGVMNTEAFF. The CDR3 nucleotides read TGTGCCAGCAGTTTAACGGGGGTCATGAACACTGAAGCTTTCTTT.

The V and J genes are TRBV7-9 and TRBJ2-1; D is unresolved. Germline CDR1 SEHNR, CDR2 FQNEAQ (reference sequence). The V gene lost 5 bases and the J gene lost 2 bases, with 19 bases spanning the gap. This CDR3 has 17 residues. In nucleotides, the CDR3 is TGTGCCAGCAGCCGCCCTTCGGACCAATTAACCTACAATGAGCAGTTCTTC. Translated: CASSRPSDQLTYNEQFF.

The V call is TRBV4-2, the J call TRBJ2-5; D is possibly TRBD1 (6 bases). Deletions cut 1 base from V and 1 base from J, with 13 bases between. This CDR3 is 16 amino acids long. Germline CDR1 reads LGHNA; CDR2 reads YNFKEQ. The CDR3 sequence: CASSQGGQQLQETQYF. For the CDR3, the DNA is TGTGCCAGCAGCCAAGGAGGACAGCAACTCCAAGAGACCCAGTACTTC.

This clone appeared once. The rearrangement joins TRBV11-2 to TRBJ2-2; D call uncertain. V was shortened by 1 base and J by 8 bases, with 8 bases between the two germline ends. The CDR3 length is 13 residues. Germline CDR1 is SGHAT and CDR2 is FQNNGV. The CDR3 DNA is TGTGCCAGCAGCTTAGTCGAGATAGGGGAGCTGTTTTTT. It translates to CASSLVEIGELFF.

The rearrangement links TRBV7-9 to TRBJ1-3, with D unresolved. This CDR3 spans 11 amino acids. V was shortened by 6 bases and J by 3 bases, with 3 bases between the two germline ends. Germline CDR1 reads SEHNR; CDR2 reads FQNEAQ (reference sequence). CDR3 sequence (DNA): TGTGCCAGCAGTTTTGGAAACACCATATATTTT. Translated, it gives CASSFGNTIYF.

The chain links TRBV7-9 to TRBJ1-2, with TRBD1 matching 8 bases. The CDR3 has 14 amino acids. Germline V lookup: CDR1 SEHNR, CDR2 FQNEAQ (reference sequence). With V trimmed by 4 bases and J by 7 bases, 8 bases remained unmatched. The CDR3 is CASSSPGTGPGYTF. As DNA, the CDR3 is TGTGCCAGCAGCTCCCCTGGGACAGGCCCTGGCTACACCTTC. Looking up the rest from reference TRBV7-9 and TRBJ1-2 gives the full variable domain: DTGVSQNPRHKITKRGQNVTFRCDPISEHNRLYWYRQTLGQGPEFLTYFQNEAQLEKSRLLSDRFSAERPKGSFSTLEIQRTEQGDSAMYLCASSSPGTGPGYTFGSGTRLTVV.

This chain uses TRBV10-3 with TRBJ2-7; tentatively, D is TRBD2 (5 bases). Trimming removed 4 bases from V and 6 bases from J, with 16 bases in between. The V gene's germline CDR1 is ENHRY and CDR2 SYGVKD. There are 14 residues in the CDR3. The CDR3 region is CAISGTRLEGEQYF. CDR3 DNA sequence: TGTGCCATCAGTGGTACCAGGTTAGAGGGCGAGCAGTACTTC.

This chain uses TRBV7-6 with TRBJ2-1, with D possibly TRBD1 on 6 matching bases. With 5 bases removed from V and 9 bases from J, the gap between germline ends came to 17 bases. This CDR3 region has 14 residues. Germline V gene lookup returns CDR1 SGHVS and CDR2 FNYEAQ. In nucleotides, the CDR3 is TGTGCCAGCAGCCCGTCGGGACACTTCGGTGAGCAGTTCTTC. Residues: CASSPSGHFGEQFF.

The chain couples TRBV6-5 to TRBJ1-5; 8 bases are a match to TRBD1. Germline V gene sequence: CDR1 MNHEY, CDR2 SVGAGI. V shed 8 bases and J 5 bases; nucleotides not matched to a gene: 8. The CDR3 runs to 14 residues. In DNA form, the CDR3 reads TGTGCCAGCTCGGACAGGGTCGGTCATCAGCCCCAGCATTTT. Protein sequence: CASSDRVGHQPQHF.

The gene calls are TRBV6-5 and TRBJ2-7; unclear D gene. The germline gives CDR1 MNHEY, CDR2 SVGAGI. The V and J ends lost 2 bases and 3 bases respectively, with 8 bases between them. The CDR3 spans 13 residues. The CDR3 sequence is CASSYGVGYEQYF. CDR3 in DNA: TGTGCCAGCAGTTACGGGGTCGGCTACGAGCAGTACTTC.

This chain uses TRBV6-5 with TRBJ1-1; no clear D. The germline V gene has CDR1 MNHEY and CDR2 SVGAGI. The CDR3 consists of 13 residues. V was pared by 6 bases and J by 3 bases, with 11 bases between. CDR3 sequence reads: CASRPEGYTEAFF. Here the CDR3 DNA reads TGTGCCAGCAGGCCCGAAGGCTACACTGAAGCTTTCTTT.

The chain has TRBV30 and TRBJ1-2; D is unresolved. This CDR3 is 15 amino acids long. V was pared by 1 base and J by 4 bases, with 16 bases between. In germline, CDR1 is GTSNPN, CDR2 SVGIG (reference sequence). The CDR3 region is CAWSGWSQAFYGYTF. CDR3 DNA sequence: TGTGCCTGGAGTGGGTGGTCCCAGGCCTTCTATGGCTACACCTTC.

The V call is TRBV5-1, the J call TRBJ1-1, with D tentatively TRBD1 (6 bases). V was cut by 7 bases and J by 1 base, with 11 bases left in between. This CDR3 has 13 residues. Germline CDR1 SGHRS, CDR2 YFSETQ. Here the CDR3 DNA reads TGCGCCAGCCGTTTAGGGGGGAACACTGAAGCTTTCTTT. Protein sequence: CASRLGGNTEAFF.

This chain connects TRBV19 to TRBJ1-5; perhaps TRBD1 as D (6 bases). The CDR3 has 15 residues. Trimming stripped 6 bases from V and 1 base from J, with 13 bases between. The germline V gene encodes CDR1 LNHDA and CDR2 SQIVND (reference sequence). The CDR3 DNA follows: TGTGCCAGTAGCCTCCTGGGGGGCAGCAATCAGCCCCAGCATTTT. It encodes CASSLLGGSNQPQHF.

Comments on this clone: Other DNA sequences from this sample encode an identical CDR3 as well. The chain carries TRBV2 and TRBJ1-2; weak D call: TRBD1 (5 bases). The V and J ends lost 3 bases and 5 bases respectively, with 10 bases between them. Germline CDR1 and CDR2: SNHLY and FYNNEI. CDR3 size: 13 residues. CDR3 nucleotides: TGTGCCAGCAGTGACCCTGCAGGGTATGGCTACACCTTC. This sequence encodes CASSDPAGYGYTF.

The chain joins TRBV30 to TRBJ2-1, with TRBD2 as a possible D gene (6 bases). Germline CDR1 is GTSNPN and CDR2 is SVGIG (reference sequence). V lost 0 bases, J lost 6 bases, and 9 bases lay in between. The CDR3 is 13 residues long. CDR3 protein: CAWSVLGGNEQFF. The CDR3 nucleotides are TGTGCCTGGAGTGTACTGGGGGGCAATGAGCAGTTCTTC.

The rearrangement uses TRBV5-4 and TRBJ1-2; no clear D gene. CDR1 is SGHNT, CDR2 YYREEE, per germline (reference sequence). The CDR3 is 13 amino acids. V dropped 2 bases and J dropped 3 bases, with 8 bases sitting between them. The CDR3 sequence: CASSLGFYYGYTF. The CDR3, as DNA: TGTGCCAGCAGCTTAGGGTTTTACTATGGCTACACCTTC.

This chain uses TRBV29-1 with TRBJ1-2; D may be TRBD1 (5 bases). Germline values: CDR1 SQVTM, CDR2 ANQGSEA. Trimming removed 0 bases at V and 5 bases at J, with 13 bases between. This CDR3 comprises 14 residues. The CDR3 sequence is CSVEDNNRSYGYTF. The DNA for the CDR3 is TGCAGCGTTGAAGATAATAACAGGAGTTATGGCTACACCTTC.

This clone appeared once. The rearrangement links TRBV10-3 to TRBJ1-5, with D tentatively TRBD1 (5 bases). V was cut by 6 bases and J by 4 bases, with 13 bases left in between. The germline V gene has CDR1 ENHRY and CDR2 SYGVKD. CDR3 length equals 14 residues. CDR3 in amino acids: CAIRGSGANQPQHF. Here the CDR3 DNA reads TGTGCCATCAGGGGGTCTGGGGCTAATCAGCCCCAGCATTTT.